Listed here is a single T cell receptor beta chain. Its antigen remains undetermined. Base-call qualities are not available, and no considerably larger clone is one nucleotide away. The time point label of this sample denotes: baseline before first vaccination. The sample's treatment or condition label is to be understood as: meningococcal conjugate vaccine given as trial control. Vaccinee samples were obtained from the UK trials COV001 and COV002, which included a single-blind randomized controlled phase 2/3 trial of AZD1222 (ChAdOx1 nCoV-19) in healthy adults. For TCRbeta chain sequencing, PBMC samples were collected from trial participants at day 0 and at day 28 after the second dose. This sample is drawn from a study of T cell responses to AZD1222 COVID-19 vaccine (dated by TCRdb to about 2021). Concerning the study at large: A total of approximately 240 trial participants underwent TCR sequencing, of whom about 210 had received two doses of AZD1222 and some 25 had received two doses of the MenACWY control vaccine. Trial participants were enrolled by age into subgroups of 18-55, 56-69 and 70-plus years, and about 150, 27 and 61 TCR-sequenced participants, respectively, were included in these subgroups.

Results the study describes overall, beyond this receptor: Epitopes outside the regions mutated in the B.1.351 and B.1.1.7 variants were reportedly recognized by nearly half of the unique spike-specific TCRs. Participants were mostly white British, with more females than males. The authors suggested clonal diversity may have been underestimated. No day 14 peak-response samples were available, so repertoires were characterized only after the peak T cell response. After two AZD1222 doses, spike-specific TCR breadth and depth were significantly higher than at day 0 and than in MenACWY recipients. The 56-69-year group was small, and its depth increase did not reach significance, likely because of low power. The vaccine-associated CD4 TCRs covered the entire spike protein, and the dominant responses fell in regions 160-218 and 743-854. Conclusions about previously exposed vaccinees are limited, since just six or seven AZD1222 recipients were seropositive for SARS-CoV-2 at baseline.

The CDR3 contains 12 residues, cysteine and phenylalanine counted. CDR3 DNA is the only sequence kept; it has 36 bases, read in frame from the first base. The germline ends are 5 bases apart after V is trimmed by 3 bases and J by 4 bases. Looking up the germline V gene yields CDR1 SGHTA and CDR2 FQGTGA. The CDR3 regions of human TCRbeta chains were analyzed by immunosequencing. Processing in the source paper ran as follows. TCRs in the repertoires were compared against a reference library of SARS-CoV-2-specific TCRs that had been generated with the MIRA antigen-specificity platform. Breadth meant the fraction of unique TCRs that were SARS-CoV-2-associated, whereas depth meant the fraction of total T cells that were SARS-CoV-2-associated. Using the MIRA data, every spike-specific TCR was mapped to the spike region that the TCR reacted to and assigned to either a CD4 or a CD8 class. Log10-transformed breadth and depth values were compared by one-way ANOVA with Sidak's multiple comparisons tests. As stored in TCRdb, this immuneACCESS dataset retains in-frame rearrangements with V and J assigned. A fraction of the clones does not appear; measured against another copy, unresolved V genes explain less than half of the discrepancy, and the remainder lacks a known reason. That table furnishes V, J and clone size, whereas the DNA furnished D and trimming. The sample table lists 100,000 to 120,000 clones, approximately 89% of them with a count of one. The ten largest clones take up about 3% of the sample.

The clonotype originates from an adult in good health. The sequence is built from TRBV7-3 and TRBJ2-3; the best D guess is TRBD2, with 5 bases matching. The sequences come from peripheral blood, collected on day 0 of MenACWY control vaccination. CDR3 loop: CASSFGADTQYF. The sequenced DNA is TGTGCCAGCAGCTTCGGGGCAGATACGCAGTATTTT.